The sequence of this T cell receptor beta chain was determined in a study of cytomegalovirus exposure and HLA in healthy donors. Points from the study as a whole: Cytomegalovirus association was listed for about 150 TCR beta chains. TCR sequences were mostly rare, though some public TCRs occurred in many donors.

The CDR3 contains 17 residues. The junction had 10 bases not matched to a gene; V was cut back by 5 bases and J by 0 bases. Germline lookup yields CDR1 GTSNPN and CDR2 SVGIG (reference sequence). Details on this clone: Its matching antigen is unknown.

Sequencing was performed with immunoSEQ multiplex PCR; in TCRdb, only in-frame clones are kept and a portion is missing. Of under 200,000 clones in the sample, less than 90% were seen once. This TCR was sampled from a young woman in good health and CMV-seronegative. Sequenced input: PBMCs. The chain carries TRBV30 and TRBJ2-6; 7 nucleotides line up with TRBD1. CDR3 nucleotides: TGTGCCTGGGTCGGGACAGCCTTAAGCTCTGGGGCCAACGTCCTGACTTTC. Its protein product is CAWVGTALSSGANVLTF. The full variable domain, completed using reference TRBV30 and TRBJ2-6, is SQTIHQWPATLVQPVGSPLSLECTVEGTSNPNLYWYRQAAGRGLQLLFYSVGIGQISSEVPQNLSASRPQDRQFILSSKKLLLSDSGFYLCAWVGTALSSGANVLTFGAGSRLTVL.